This TCR beta chain was identified during a study of blood T cell repertoires in COVID-19. As for the study in general: Samples of COVID-19 (acute and convalescent) were obtained from the United States, Italy and Spain.

The CDR3 totals 14 residues. Germline-derived CDR1 and CDR2 are MDHEN and SYDVKM. V gave up 11 bases and J gave up 1 base; unmatched junction bases: 6. Measured with immunoSEQ multiplex PCR; TCRdb has only the in-frame clones, and not every one. Of about 180,000 clones listed, about 78% are singletons. Each participant's cohort was designated according to participant-reported clinical history. This clonotype was sampled from a woman between 45 and 60 years old who had recovered from COVID-19. Material for sequencing was PBMCs or T cells enriched from blood (not recorded which). This sequence joins TRBV28 and TRBJ1-2; 11 nucleotides match TRBD1. This chain's CDR3 is CAGAGQGVNYGYTF. CDR3 sequence (DNA): TGTGCCGGCGCGGGACAGGGGGTTAACTATGGCTACACCTTC.